These T cell receptor beta chains were read from a single sample in a study of T cells in narcolepsy. Measured with immunoSEQ multiplex PCR; TCRdb has only the in-frame clones, and not every one. The sample lists just under 35,000 clones; around 80% were seen once. The sequencing input was memory (CD45RA-) CD4+ T cells from blood. Source of these receptors: a human donor in good health. Each CDR3 is given with its conserved first and last residue. The D gene is left open where the match is weak. Rows give clone size only sometimes, using once, few, many, or a class for an expanded clone.

TRBV6-6	.	.	TRBJ1-2	CASQVGYGYTF	TGTGCCAGCCAGGTCGGTTATGGCTACACCTTC
TRBV9	TRBD2	.	TRBJ2-3	CASSVGTSIKSDTQYF	TGTGCCAGCAGCGTAGGGACTAGCATAAAGTCAGATACGCAGTATTTT
TRBV6-1	.	.	TRBJ1-2	CASSDARQLYGYTF	TGTGCCAGCAGTGACGCACGACAGCTCTATGGCTACACCTTC
TRBV28	TRBD2	.	TRBJ2-1	CASRKSFRTSGRSPHKDNEQFF	TGTGCCAGCAGAAAATCCTTCCGGACTAGCGGGAGGTCCCCCCATAAGGACAATGAGCAGTTCTTC
TRBV15	TRBD1	.	TRBJ1-5	CATSRGDRVRNQPQHF	TGTGCCACCAGCAGAGGTGACAGGGTAAGAAATCAGCCCCAGCATTTT
TRBV5-6	TRBD2	few	TRBJ2-5	CASSTGGRETQYF	TGTGCCAGCAGCACGGGGGGGCGGGAGACCCAGTACTTC
TRBV19	TRBD1	few	TRBJ2-7	CASISAGGMPGEQYF	TGTGCCAGTATCTCGGCAGGGGGCATGCCGGGGGAGCAGTACTTC
TRBV6-1	.	.	TRBJ2-5	CASSERGGGTQYF	TGTGCCAGCAGTGAAAGGGGAGGGGGGACCCAGTACTTC
TRBV18	.	.	TRBJ2-7	CASSPGGFEQYF	TGTGCCAGCTCACCCGGGGGCTTCGAGCAGTACTTC
TRBV7-3	TRBD1	.	TRBJ2-2	CASSSGQGRSTGELFF	TGTGCCAGCAGCTCGGGACAGGGGCGGAGCACCGGGGAGCTGTTTTTT
TRBV7-9	.	.	TRBJ1-5	CASSFGLPNQPQHF	TGTGCCAGCAGCTTCGGACTGCCCAATCAGCCCCAGCATTTT
TRBV7-7	.	.	TRBJ2-1	CASSLGANSEQFF	TGTGCCAGCAGCTTAGGAGCCAACAGCGAGCAGTTCTTC
TRBV5-4	.	few	TRBJ2-1	CASSLLGGARHEQFF	TGTGCCAGCAGCTTGTTAGGCGGGGCCAGGCATGAGCAGTTCTTC
TRBV23-1	TRBD2	.	TRBJ2-7	CASSQGVGKPGLAGEDEQYF	TGCGCCAGCAGTCAGGGGGTGGGCAAACCGGGACTAGCGGGAGAGGACGAGCAGTACTTC
TRBV9	.	few	TRBJ2-3	CASSAGRAQADTQYF	TGTGCCAGCAGCGCTGGCAGGGCTCAGGCAGATACGCAGTATTTT
TRBV5-5	.	.	TRBJ2-3	CASSLEQPQSTDTQYF	TGTGCCAGCAGCTTGGAACAGCCCCAAAGCACAGATACGCAGTATTTT
TRBV9	.	.	TRBJ2-7	CASSPGEVYEQYF	TGTGCCAGCAGCCCCGGGGAGGTCTACGAGCAGTACTTC
TRBV23-1	TRBD1	few	TRBJ1-5	CASSQSSPPGQGKRYSNQPQHF	TGCGCCAGCAGTCAGTCCTCACCCCCGGGACAGGGGAAGCGATATAGCAATCAGCCCCAGCATTTT